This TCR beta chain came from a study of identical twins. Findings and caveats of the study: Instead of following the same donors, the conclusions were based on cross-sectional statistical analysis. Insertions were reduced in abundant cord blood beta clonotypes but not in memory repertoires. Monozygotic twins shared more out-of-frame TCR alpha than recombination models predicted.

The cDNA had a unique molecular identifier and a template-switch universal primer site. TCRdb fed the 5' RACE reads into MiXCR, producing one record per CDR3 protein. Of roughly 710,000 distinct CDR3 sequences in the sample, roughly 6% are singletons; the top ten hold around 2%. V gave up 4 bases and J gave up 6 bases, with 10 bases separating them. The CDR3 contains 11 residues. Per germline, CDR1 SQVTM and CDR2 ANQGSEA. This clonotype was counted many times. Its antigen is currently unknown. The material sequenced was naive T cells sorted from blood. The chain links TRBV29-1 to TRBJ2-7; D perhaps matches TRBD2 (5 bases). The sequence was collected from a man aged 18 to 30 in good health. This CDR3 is CSVGAATEQYF. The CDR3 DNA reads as TGCAGCGTTGGAGCGGCTACCGAGCAGTACTTC.